Only one count was recorded for the clone carrying this T cell receptor beta chain. The data stem from a study of blood T cell repertoires in COVID-19. This CDR3 has 15 amino acids. V was cut by 1 base and J by 3 bases, with 11 bases left in between. Germline CDR1 reads SGHNT; CDR2 reads YYREEE (reference sequence). Authors' methods: Amplification of reference gene primers provided the estimated nucleated cell counts. Clones were read by immunoSEQ multiplex PCR, and TCRdb kept only the in-frame ones, dropping some. V and J calls and clone size follow that table, whereas D and trimming were derived from the DNA. There are under 250,000 clones in the sample; roughly 89% occur only once, and 6.5% lies in the top ten.

Input material: peripheral blood. This chain links TRBV5-4 with TRBJ1-3, with D uncertain. This receptor was taken from a man aged 60 to 75 who had recovered from COVID-19. This CDR3 reads CASSLSPGNGNTIYF. The CDR3 nucleotides are TGTGCCAGCAGCTTGAGCCCGGGGAATGGAAACACCATATATTTT.